These 27 T cell receptor beta chains were sequenced from one sample in a study of beta chain features in type 1 diabetes. Expressed TCRB transcripts were sequenced because the entire RNA isolate underwent reverse transcription. Produced via immunoSEQ multiplex PCR; TCRdb's table is partial and in-frame only. The table has around 130,000 clones, 7.5% to 9.5% seen once. These receptors lack a known antigen. The study's findings and limits: Shorter TCRB CDR3s, moderately but significantly so, marked every one of the four CD4+ subsets in Type 1 diabetes patients.

Sequencing used central memory CD4+ T cells from blood. The receptors stem from a man aged 30 to 45 with type 1 diabetes.

This clone has a handful of counts. This rearrangement joins TRBV5-1 to TRBJ1-3, with D possibly being TRBD1 (5 bases). The CDR3 contains 14 residues. In germline, CDR1 is SGHRS, CDR2 YFSETQ. Trimming removed 2 bases from V and 1 base from J, with 7 bases in between. The CDR3 DNA reads TGCGCCAGCAGCTTCACAGGTTCTGGAAACACCATATATTTT. This encodes CASSFTGSGNTIYF.

This sequence joins TRBV7-2 and TRBJ1-5; 10 bases align to TRBD1. V gave up 4 bases and J gave up 7 bases; unmatched junction bases: 4. This CDR3 is 14 amino acids long. CDR1 and CDR2 (germline): SGHTA, FQGNSA. CDR3 in amino acids: CASSSGQGTQPQHF. DNA of the CDR3: TGTGCCAGCAGCTCGGGACAGGGGACGCAGCCCCAGCATTTT.

This clone showed up many times. The rearrangement links TRBV30 to TRBJ1-5; D might be TRBD1 (5 bases). CDR1 and CDR2 (germline): GTSNPN, SVGIG (reference sequence). CDR3 length: 15 amino acids. V was pared by 2 bases and J by 0 bases, with 11 bases between. The CDR3, as DNA: TGTGCCTGGAGTCTTGGGGCGTATAGCAATCAGCCCCAGCATTTT. The encoded protein is CAWSLGAYSNQPQHF.

In this sample, this clone turned up a few times. The rearrangement joins TRBV5-4 to TRBJ2-5; D is possibly TRBD2 (6 bases). The ends were cut back, 4 bases at V and 3 bases at J, with 10 bases in the middle. CDR1 is SGHNT and CDR2 is YYREEE in the germline V gene (reference sequence). This CDR3 region has 13 residues. The CDR3 DNA reads TGTGCCAGCAGCCGGGACTCAAAAGAGACCCAGTACTTC. Translated: CASSRDSKETQYF.

The chain couples TRBV9 to TRBJ1-2, with D perhaps TRBD1 (5 bases). Trimming removed 4 bases at V and 3 bases at J, with 13 bases between. The CDR3 is made up of 14 amino acids. The V gene's germline CDR1 is SGDLS and CDR2 YYNGEE. The CDR3 loop reads CASSPRQIDYGYTF. The CDR3 DNA is TGTGCCAGCAGCCCCCGACAGATAGACTATGGCTACACCTTC.

The chain links TRBV5-1 to TRBJ1-5, with D possibly being TRBD1 (5 bases). Germline V CDR1 and CDR2: SGHRS, YFSETQ. Trimming removed 1 base from V and 3 bases from J, with 11 bases in between. The CDR3 totals 15 residues. The CDR3 region has the DNA TGCGCCAGCAGCTTGATGGGGGGATCCAATCAGCCCCAGCATTTT. Translating it yields CASSLMGGSNQPQHF.

This clone was seen only a few times. V and J are TRBV25-1 and TRBJ2-1; possibly TRBD2 for D (7 bases). CDR1 and CDR2 (germline): MGHDK, SYGVNS. V was clipped by 5 bases and J by 5 bases, with 16 bases between them. This CDR3 is 15 amino acids long. The CDR3 nucleotides read TGTGCCAGCAGTTCTTTGGGGGGGGGCGACAATGAGCAGTTCTTC. Amino acids: CASSSLGGGDNEQFF.

The gene calls are TRBV5-6 and TRBJ1-6; D remains unclear. Germline assignment: CDR1 SGHDT and CDR2 YYEEEE. Trimming removed 3 bases from V and 4 bases from J, with 8 bases in between. The CDR3 totals 14 residues. For the CDR3, the DNA is TGTGCCAGCAGCTCAAGGGAGTATAATTCACCCCTCCACTTT. Its translation: CASSSREYNSPLHF. Combining the CDR3 with reference TRBV5-6 and TRBJ1-6 gives the whole variable domain DAGVTQSPTHLIKTRGQQVTLRCSPKSGHDTVSWYQQALGQGPQFIFQYYEEEERQRGNFPDRFSGHQFPNYSSELNVNALLLGDSALYLCASSSREYNSPLHFGNGTRLTVT.

This clone showed up just a few times. The chain is built from TRBV7-6 and TRBJ1-1, with D unclear. This CDR3 spans 13 amino acids. V was trimmed by 6 bases and J by 5 bases, leaving 13 bases between them. CDR1 SGHVS and CDR2 FNYEAQ come from the germline V gene. Here the CDR3 reads CASRPVWETEAFF. DNA for the CDR3: TGTGCCAGCAGACCCGTGTGGGAGACTGAAGCTTTCTTT.

The V gene is TRBV9, the J gene TRBJ1-5; 11 bases map to TRBD1. The germline gives CDR1 SGDLS, CDR2 YYNGEE. The trim removed 3 bases at V and 6 bases at J, leaving 5 bases unmatched. The CDR3 spans 15 residues. CDR3 nucleotide sequence: TGTGCCAGCAGCGAGGGACAGGGGGAGGGTCAGCCCCAGCATTTT. It translates to CASSEGQGEGQPQHF.

The rearrangement joins TRBV7-2 to TRBJ2-3, with 8 bases that match TRBD2. This CDR3 comprises 16 residues. Germline lookup yields CDR1 SGHTA and CDR2 FQGNSA. With V trimmed by 2 bases and J by 5 bases, 9 bases remained unmatched. CDR3 in amino acids: CASSLLSGANKDTQYF. CDR3 sequence (DNA): TGTGCCAGCAGCTTACTTAGCGGGGCTAATAAAGATACGCAGTATTTT. Supplemented by reference TRBV7-2 and TRBJ2-3, the full variable domain reads GAGVSQSPSNKVTEKGKDVELRCDPISGHTALYWYRQSLGQGLEFLIYFQGNSAPDKSGLPSDRFSAERTGGSVSTLTIQRTQQEDSAVYLCASSLLSGANKDTQYFGPGTRLTVL.

The chain links TRBV2 to TRBJ1-4; D remains ambiguous. Trimming took off 8 bases at V and 8 bases at J, with 12 bases between the two ends. CDR1 and CDR2 from the germline V gene are SNHLY and FYNNEI. The CDR3 loop spans 12 amino acids. This CDR3 is CASLPSVEKLFF. The CDR3 DNA reads as TGTGCCAGCTTGCCCTCGGTGGAAAAACTGTTTTTT. The whole variable domain, remainder taken from reference TRBV2 and TRBJ1-4, is EPEVTQTPSHQVTQMGQEVILRCVPISNHLYFYWYRQILGQKVEFLVSFYNNEISEKSEIFDDQFSVERPDGSNFTLKIRSTKLEDSAMYFCASLPSVEKLFFGSGTQLSVL.

This clone was counted between two and nine times. The rearrangement links TRBV2 to TRBJ2-2, with TRBD1 identical over 8 bases. Trimming cost V 3 bases and J 4 bases; bases outside gene matches: 4. The CDR3 is 15 residues long. Germline CDR1 SNHLY, CDR2 FYNNEI. The CDR3 spells CASSDRGLGTGELFF. Here the CDR3 DNA reads TGTGCCAGCAGTGACAGGGGGCTTGGCACCGGGGAGCTGTTTTTT. The entire variable domain, with the rest obtained from reference TRBV2 and TRBJ2-2, is as follows: EPEVTQTPSHQVTQMGQEVILRCVPISNHLYFYWYRQILGQKVEFLVSFYNNEISEKSEIFDDQFSVERPDGSNFTLKIRSTKLEDSAMYFCASSDRGLGTGELFFGEGSRLTVL.

For the CDR3, the DNA is TGTGCCAGCAACGTTAGCGGGGGGGCCGGAAATGAGCAGTTCTTC. It encodes CASNVSGGAGNEQFF. The chain employs TRBV7-2 and TRBJ2-1; TRBD2 matches 11 bases. This CDR3 is built from 15 residues. The V gene end was trimmed by 7 bases and the J gene end by 7 bases; junction bases not matched to a gene: 9. Germline-derived CDR1 and CDR2 are SGHTA and FQGNSA.

This clone occurred a few times. The chain carries TRBV9 and TRBJ2-5, with D perhaps matching TRBD2 (5 bases). Trimming cost V 3 bases and J 2 bases, with 8 bases left between them. The CDR3 loop spans 13 amino acids. Germline values: CDR1 SGDLS, CDR2 YYNGEE. CDR3 amino acids: CASSAGFQETQYF. The DNA for the CDR3 is TGTGCCAGCAGCGCGGGGTTTCAAGAGACCCAGTACTTC.

This clone has a handful of counts. Other DNA sequences in this sample translate to the same CDR3. J is TRBJ2-5 and V is TRBV7-2; D is unclear. The CDR3 has 13 amino acids. Germline assignment: CDR1 SGHTA and CDR2 FQGNSA. Trimming removed 2 bases from V and 2 bases from J, with 6 bases in between. In DNA, the CDR3 is TGTGCCAGCAGCTTATGGGCGCAAGAGACCCAGTACTTC. It codes for CASSLWAQETQYF.

The V call is TRBV6-5, the J call TRBJ1-1; D call uncertain. Trimming cost V 6 bases and J 7 bases, with 15 bases left between them. The CDR3 is 13 residues long. Germline V gives CDR1 MNHEY, CDR2 SVGAGI. The CDR3 DNA reads TGTGCCAGCAGAAAAACAGCCCTCGGTGAAGCTTTCTTT. Translating gives CASRKTALGEAFF.

The table lists this clone with a few counts. The V call is TRBV2, the J call TRBJ2-5; no definite D call. The CDR3 is 12 amino acids. V was trimmed by 5 bases and J by 5 bases, leaving 9 bases between them. Per germline, CDR1 SNHLY and CDR2 FYNNEI. The CDR3 protein is CASSWQWETQYF. The CDR3 DNA follows: TGTGCCAGCAGTTGGCAATGGGAGACCCAGTACTTC.

In its sample, this clone was seen a few times. J is TRBJ1-2 and V is TRBV29-1; D is unclear. Germline assignment: CDR1 SQVTM and CDR2 ANQGSEA. This CDR3 has 15 residues. V dropped 0 bases and J dropped 0 bases, with 11 bases sitting between them. CDR3: CSVEDRWQANYGYTF. As DNA, the CDR3 is TGCAGCGTTGAAGATCGGTGGCAGGCTAACTATGGCTACACCTTC. Together with reference TRBV29-1 and TRBJ1-2, the CDR3 gives the full variable domain: SAVISQKPSRDICQRGTSLTIQCQVDSQVTMMFWYRQQPGQSLTLIATANQGSEATYESGFVIDKFPISRPNLTFSTLTVSNMSPEDSSIYLCSVEDRWQANYGYTFGSGTRLTVV.

The chain employs TRBV10-3 and TRBJ2-7; TRBD1 matches 8 bases. The CDR3 is made up of 14 amino acids. Trimming removed 10 bases from V and 0 bases from J; junction bases left unmatched: 8. Germline loops: CDR1 ENHRY, CDR2 SYGVKD. The CDR3, as DNA: TGTGCCACCTTCGGACAGGGAAGCTCCTACGAGCAGTACTTC. Translated: CATFGQGSSYEQYF.

The chain has TRBV4-1 and TRBJ1-2, with 12 bases matching TRBD1. This CDR3 has 15 amino acids. CDR1 is MGHRA, CDR2 YSYEKL, per germline. V gave up 3 bases and J gave up 7 bases; unmatched junction bases: 6. CDR3 bases: TGCGCCAGCAGCCAGTTCGGGACAGGGGGCGTTGGCTACACCTTC. Its translation is CASSQFGTGGVGYTF.

A few counts support this clone. The rearrangement links TRBV30 to TRBJ2-3; perhaps TRBD2 as D (6 bases). Trimming took off 3 bases at V and 14 bases at J, with 21 bases between the two ends. The CDR3 consists of 13 residues. The germline CDR1 and CDR2 sequences are GTSNPN and SVGIG (reference sequence). CDR3 DNA sequence: TGTGCCTGGAGGGGAGGAGGGAGCGGGCCGTCGTATTTT. Residues: CAWRGGGSGPSYF.

The chain combines TRBV5-6 with TRBJ1-2; 9 nucleotides line up with TRBD1. Trimming at V came to 2 bases and at J to 7 bases, leaving 6 bases not matched to a gene. Germline V gene data show CDR1 as SGHDT and CDR2 as YYEEEE. CDR3 length equals 14 residues. DNA for the CDR3: TGTGCCAGCAGCTTCCCCGGACAGGGGTTTGGCTACACCTTC. Its translation: CASSFPGQGFGYTF.

The chain is built from TRBV2 and TRBJ1-2, with D perhaps TRBD1 (5 bases). Germline CDR1 reads SNHLY; CDR2 reads FYNNEI. The CDR3 is 15 residues long. The V gene lost 4 bases and the J gene lost 7 bases, with 19 bases spanning the gap. The CDR3 is CASSVDGGYVRGYTF. In nucleotides, the CDR3 is TGTGCCAGCAGTGTAGACGGGGGGTACGTGCGTGGCTACACCTTC.

V is TRBV7-2 and J is TRBJ2-7, with a tentative D call TRBD1 (7 bases). The CDR3 is 16 amino acids. Germline V CDR1 and CDR2: SGHTA, FQGNSA. V lost 5 bases and J 2 bases, leaving 19 bases between the germline ends. CDR3 DNA sequence: TGTGCCAGCAGCCGCAGCCAGGGGGGAATCCCCTACGAGCAGTACTTC. This sequence encodes CASSRSQGGIPYEQYF.

The V gene is TRBV29-1, the J gene TRBJ2-3; 9 nucleotides align to TRBD2. Germline-derived CDR1 and CDR2 are SQVTM and ANQGSEA. V shed 8 bases and J 5 bases; nucleotides not matched to a gene: 8. CDR3 length equals 13 residues. In DNA, the CDR3 is TGCAGCCAAATTAGCGGGGGAATAGATACGCAGTATTTT. Residues: CSQISGGIDTQYF.

This clone was counted between two and nine times. The rearrangement links TRBV28 to TRBJ2-7; tentative D call: TRBD1 (5 bases). V was trimmed by 7 bases and J by 5 bases, leaving 18 bases between them. This CDR3 is 14 amino acids long. CDR1 and CDR2 from the germline V gene are MDHEN and SYDVKM. CDR3 protein: CASTESQGRDEQYF. CDR3 sequence (DNA): TGTGCCAGCACCGAGAGTCAGGGCAGGGACGAGCAGTACTTC.